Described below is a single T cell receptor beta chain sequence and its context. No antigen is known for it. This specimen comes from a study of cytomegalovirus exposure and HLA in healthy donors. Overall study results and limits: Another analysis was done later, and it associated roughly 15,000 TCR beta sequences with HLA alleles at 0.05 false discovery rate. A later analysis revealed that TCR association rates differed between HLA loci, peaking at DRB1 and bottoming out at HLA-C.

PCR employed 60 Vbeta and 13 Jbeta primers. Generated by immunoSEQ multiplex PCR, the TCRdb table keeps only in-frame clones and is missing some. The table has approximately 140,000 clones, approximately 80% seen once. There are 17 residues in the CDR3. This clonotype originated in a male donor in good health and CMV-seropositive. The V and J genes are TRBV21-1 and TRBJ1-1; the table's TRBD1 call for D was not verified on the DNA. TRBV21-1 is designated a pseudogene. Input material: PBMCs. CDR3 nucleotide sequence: TGTGCCAGCAGCATCGAGACTAATAGGGACAGCGGGTCTGAAGCTTTCTTT. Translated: CASSIETNRDSGSEAFF.